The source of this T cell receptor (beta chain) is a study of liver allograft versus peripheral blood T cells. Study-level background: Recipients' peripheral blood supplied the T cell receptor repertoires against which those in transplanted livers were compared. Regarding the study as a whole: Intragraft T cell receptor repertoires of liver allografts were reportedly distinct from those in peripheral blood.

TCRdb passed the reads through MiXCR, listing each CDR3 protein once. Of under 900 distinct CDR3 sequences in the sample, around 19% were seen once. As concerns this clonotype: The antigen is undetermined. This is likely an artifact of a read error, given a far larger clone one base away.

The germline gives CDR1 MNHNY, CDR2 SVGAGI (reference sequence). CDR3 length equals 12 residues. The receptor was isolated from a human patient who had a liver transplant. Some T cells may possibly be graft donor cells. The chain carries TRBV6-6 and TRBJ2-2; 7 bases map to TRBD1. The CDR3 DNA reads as TGTTCCAGCAGTAAGACAGGGAGAGGGCTGTTTTTT. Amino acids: CSSSKTGRGLFF.